Listed here are 4 T cell receptor beta chains from one sample, sequenced in a study of blood T cell repertoires in COVID-19. Assay: immunoSEQ multiplex PCR; the TCRdb copy retains only in-frame clones and omits some. The table lists hundreds of thousands of clones, more than 70% of them singletons. What was sequenced was PBMCs or T cells enriched from blood (not recorded which). All receptors derive from a man between 35 and 55 years old in a cohort exposed to, infected with or recovered from COVID-19 (not recorded which).

The gene calls are TRBV20-1 and TRBJ1-2; the D gene is possibly TRBD1 (6 bases). The germline V gene encodes CDR1 DFQATT and CDR2 SNEGSKA (reference sequence). Trimming took off 3 bases at V and 8 bases at J, with 16 bases between the two ends. The CDR3 covers 13 residues. DNA for the CDR3: TGCAGTGCTAGTCTCAGGGGCGGTGTGGGCTACACCTTC. It specifies CSASLRGGVGYTF.

V is TRBV7-3 and J is TRBJ2-2; a possible D gene is TRBD1 (5 bases). This CDR3 spans 16 amino acids. CDR1 and CDR2 (germline): SGHTA, FQGTGA. V dropped 5 bases and J dropped 6 bases, with 19 bases sitting between them. In DNA form, the CDR3 reads TGTGCCAGCAGCCAAATTGGGGCAGGAACCTCCGGGGAGCTGTTTTTT. This sequence encodes CASSQIGAGTSGELFF.

A remark on this clone: One end of the junction fails to match germline, which may point to a read error. The rearrangement joins TRBV28 to TRBJ2-7, with D perhaps matching TRBD2 (5 bases). Germline CDR1 MDHEN, CDR2 SYDVKM. The CDR3 totals 13 residues. DNA for the CDR3: TGTACCAGCAGTTTATTATCGACGGGAGAGCAGTACTTC. This gives the protein CTSSLLSTGEQYF.

This clone occurred a few times. In nucleotides, the CDR3 is TGTGCCAGCAGCCAAGATATGCGGGGGGTTCCGTTCTTC. Translated: CASSQDMRGVPFF. V and J are TRBV14 and TRBJ2-1; 8 nucleotides match TRBD2. Losses at the gene ends were 0 bases for V and 15 bases for J; bases not matched to a gene: 7. There are 13 residues in the CDR3. CDR1 is SGHDN, CDR2 FVKESK, per germline.